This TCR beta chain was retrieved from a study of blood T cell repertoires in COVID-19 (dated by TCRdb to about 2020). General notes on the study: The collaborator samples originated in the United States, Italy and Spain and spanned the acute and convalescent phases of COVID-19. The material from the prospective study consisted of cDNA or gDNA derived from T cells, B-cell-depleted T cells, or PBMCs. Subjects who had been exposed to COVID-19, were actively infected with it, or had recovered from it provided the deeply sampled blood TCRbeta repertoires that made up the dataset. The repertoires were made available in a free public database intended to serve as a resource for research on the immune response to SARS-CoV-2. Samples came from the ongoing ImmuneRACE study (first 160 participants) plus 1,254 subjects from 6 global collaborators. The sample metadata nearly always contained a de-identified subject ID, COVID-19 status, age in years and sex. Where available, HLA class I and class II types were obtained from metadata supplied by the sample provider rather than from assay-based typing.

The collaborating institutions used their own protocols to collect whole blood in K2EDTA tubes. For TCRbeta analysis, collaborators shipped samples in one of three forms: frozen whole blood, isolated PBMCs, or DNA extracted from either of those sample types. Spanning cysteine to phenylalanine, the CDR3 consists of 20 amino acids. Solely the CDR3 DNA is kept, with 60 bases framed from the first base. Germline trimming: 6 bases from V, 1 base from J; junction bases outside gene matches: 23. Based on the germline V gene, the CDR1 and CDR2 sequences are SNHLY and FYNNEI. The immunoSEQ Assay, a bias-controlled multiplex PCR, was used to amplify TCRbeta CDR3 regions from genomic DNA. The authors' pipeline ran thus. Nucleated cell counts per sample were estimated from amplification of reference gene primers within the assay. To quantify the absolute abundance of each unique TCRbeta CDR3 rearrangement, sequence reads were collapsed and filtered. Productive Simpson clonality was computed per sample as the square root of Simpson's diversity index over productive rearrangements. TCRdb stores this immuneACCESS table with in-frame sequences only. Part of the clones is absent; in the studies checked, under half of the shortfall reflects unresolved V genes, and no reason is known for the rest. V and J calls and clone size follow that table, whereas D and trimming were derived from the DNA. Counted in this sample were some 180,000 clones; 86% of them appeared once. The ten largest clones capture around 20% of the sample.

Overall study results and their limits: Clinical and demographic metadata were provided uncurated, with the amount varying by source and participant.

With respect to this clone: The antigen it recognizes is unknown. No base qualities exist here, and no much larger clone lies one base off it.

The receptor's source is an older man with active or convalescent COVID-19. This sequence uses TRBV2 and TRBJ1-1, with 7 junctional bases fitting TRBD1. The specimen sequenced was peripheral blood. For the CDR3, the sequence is CASSPKGSGGRLVKNTEAFF. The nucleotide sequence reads TGTGCCAGCAGCCCAAAGGGCTCAGGGGGTCGTTTGGTGAAGAACACTGAAGCTTTCTTT.